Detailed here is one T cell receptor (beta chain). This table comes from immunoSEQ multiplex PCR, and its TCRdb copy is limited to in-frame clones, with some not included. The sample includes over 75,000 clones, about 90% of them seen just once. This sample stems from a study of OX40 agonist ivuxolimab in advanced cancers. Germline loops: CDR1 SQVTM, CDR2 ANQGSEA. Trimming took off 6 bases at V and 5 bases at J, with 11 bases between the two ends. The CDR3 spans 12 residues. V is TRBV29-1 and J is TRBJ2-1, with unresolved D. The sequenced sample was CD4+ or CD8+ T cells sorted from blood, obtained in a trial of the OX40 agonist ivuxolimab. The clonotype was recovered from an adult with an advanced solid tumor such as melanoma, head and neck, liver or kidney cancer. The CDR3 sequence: CSVPRTDNEQFF. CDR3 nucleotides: TGCAGCGTGCCCCGGACCGACAATGAGCAGTTCTTC.